This entry is about one TCR beta chain. This sample is part of a study of blood T cell repertoires in COVID-19. From germline, CDR1 is SEHNR and CDR2 FQNEAQ (reference sequence). The CDR3 contains 15 residues. Deletions cut 5 bases from V and 2 bases from J, with 15 bases between. In the study's own analysis: The authors estimated nucleated cell counts from reference gene primer amplification. TCRdb's table, derived via immunoSEQ multiplex PCR, lists solely in-frame clones and lacks some. That table furnishes V, J and clone size, whereas the DNA furnished D and trimming. Seen here are approximately 390,000 clones, just under 90% observed once, and the top ten hold approximately 9.3%. Two consecutive negative NP/OP PCR tests, clearance, or resolved symptoms defined Cohort 3 recovery.

V is TRBV7-9 and J is TRBJ1-1; D is unresolved. The clonotype originates from a woman aged 50 to 60 who had recovered from COVID-19. The sequenced sample was PBMCs or T cells enriched from blood (not recorded which). The CDR3 loop reads CASSVSATPNTEAFF. CDR3 in DNA: TGTGCCAGCAGCGTCTCGGCGACACCTAACACTGAAGCTTTCTTT.